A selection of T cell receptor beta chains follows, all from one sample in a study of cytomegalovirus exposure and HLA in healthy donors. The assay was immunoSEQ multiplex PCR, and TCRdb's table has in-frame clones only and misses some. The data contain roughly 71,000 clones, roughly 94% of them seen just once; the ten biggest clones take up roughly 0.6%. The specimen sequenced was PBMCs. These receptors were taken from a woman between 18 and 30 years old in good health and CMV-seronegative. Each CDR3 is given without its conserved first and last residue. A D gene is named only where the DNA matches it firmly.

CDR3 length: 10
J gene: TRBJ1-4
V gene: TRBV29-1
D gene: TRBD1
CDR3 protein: SVGGITGGQF

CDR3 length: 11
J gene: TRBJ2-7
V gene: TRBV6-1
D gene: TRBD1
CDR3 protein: ASTDRYTFEQY

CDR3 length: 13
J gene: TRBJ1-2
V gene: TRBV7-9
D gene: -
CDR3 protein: ASSRPVGGAKGYT

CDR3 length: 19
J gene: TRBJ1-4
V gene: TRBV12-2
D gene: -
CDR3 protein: ASRLVFRDSLFVTTNEKLF

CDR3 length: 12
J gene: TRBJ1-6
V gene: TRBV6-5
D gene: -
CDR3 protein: ASSYMTAGSPLH

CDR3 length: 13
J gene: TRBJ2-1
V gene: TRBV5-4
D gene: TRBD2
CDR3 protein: ASSFKSGGGNEQF

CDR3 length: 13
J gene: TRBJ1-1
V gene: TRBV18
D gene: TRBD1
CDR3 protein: ASSPSGTGITEAF

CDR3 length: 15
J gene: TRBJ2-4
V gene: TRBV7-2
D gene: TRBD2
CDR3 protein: ASSPSGGATGKNIQY

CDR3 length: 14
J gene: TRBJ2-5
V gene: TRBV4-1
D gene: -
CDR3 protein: ASSQWGTQVQETQY

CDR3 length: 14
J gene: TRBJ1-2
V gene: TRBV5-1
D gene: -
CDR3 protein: ASSLGQKLANYGYT

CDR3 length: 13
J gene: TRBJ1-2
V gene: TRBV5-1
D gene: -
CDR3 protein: ASSLAMETPHGYT

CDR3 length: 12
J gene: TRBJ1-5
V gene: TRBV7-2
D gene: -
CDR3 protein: ASSPVQGIQPQH

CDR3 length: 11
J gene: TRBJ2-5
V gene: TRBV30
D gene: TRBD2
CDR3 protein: AWGLAGPKTQY

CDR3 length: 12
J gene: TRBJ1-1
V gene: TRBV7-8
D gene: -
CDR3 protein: ASSLAAGGVEAF

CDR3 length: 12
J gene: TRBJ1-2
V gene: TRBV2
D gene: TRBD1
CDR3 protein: ASSDRTGSYGYT

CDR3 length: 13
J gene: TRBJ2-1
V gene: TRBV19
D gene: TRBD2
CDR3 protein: ASSRSSGGIDEQF

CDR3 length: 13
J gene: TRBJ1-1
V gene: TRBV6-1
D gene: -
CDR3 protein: ASKSLAQGPTEAF

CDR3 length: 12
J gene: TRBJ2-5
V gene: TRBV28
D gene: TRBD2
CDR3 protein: ASRAGGGQETQY

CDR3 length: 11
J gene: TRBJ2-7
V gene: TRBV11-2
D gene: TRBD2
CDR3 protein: ASSSPALAGQY

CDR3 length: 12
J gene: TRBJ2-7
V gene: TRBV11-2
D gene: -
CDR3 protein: ASSLMARAYEQY

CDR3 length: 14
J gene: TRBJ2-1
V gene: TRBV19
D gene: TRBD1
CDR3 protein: ASSMGTGVPNNEQF

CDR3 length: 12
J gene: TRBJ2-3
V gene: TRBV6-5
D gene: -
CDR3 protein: ASSYGSSTDTQY

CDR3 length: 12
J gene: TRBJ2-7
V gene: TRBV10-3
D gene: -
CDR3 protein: AISESGRVAEQY

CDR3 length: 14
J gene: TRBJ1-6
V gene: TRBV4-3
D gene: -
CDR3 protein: ASSQDPGSYNSPLH

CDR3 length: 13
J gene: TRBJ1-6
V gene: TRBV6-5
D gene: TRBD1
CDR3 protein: ASSYRTGGTSPLH

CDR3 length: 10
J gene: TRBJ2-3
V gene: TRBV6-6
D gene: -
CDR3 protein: ASSYGPDTQY

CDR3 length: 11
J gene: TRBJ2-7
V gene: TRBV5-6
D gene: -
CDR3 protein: ASSWTNGYEQY

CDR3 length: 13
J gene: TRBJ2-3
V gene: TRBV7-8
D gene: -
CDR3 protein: ASSLAPRGTDTQY

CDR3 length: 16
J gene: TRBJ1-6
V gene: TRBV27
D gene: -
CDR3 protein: ASSPRANMGSYNSPLH

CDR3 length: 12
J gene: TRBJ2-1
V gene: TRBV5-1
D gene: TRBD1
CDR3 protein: ASSLNTGGNEQF

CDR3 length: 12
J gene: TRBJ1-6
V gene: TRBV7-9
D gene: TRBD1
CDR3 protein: ASSLGTGESPLH

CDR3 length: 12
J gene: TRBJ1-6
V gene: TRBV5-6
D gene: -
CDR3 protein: ASSLQGGNSPLH

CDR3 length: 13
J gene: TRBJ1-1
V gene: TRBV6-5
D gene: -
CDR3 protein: ASSYYGSGSTEAF

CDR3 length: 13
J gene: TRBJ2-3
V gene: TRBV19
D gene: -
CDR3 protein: ASSKAGYLTDTQY

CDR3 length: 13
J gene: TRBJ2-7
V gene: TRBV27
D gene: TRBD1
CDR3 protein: ASNTWGQGNYEQY